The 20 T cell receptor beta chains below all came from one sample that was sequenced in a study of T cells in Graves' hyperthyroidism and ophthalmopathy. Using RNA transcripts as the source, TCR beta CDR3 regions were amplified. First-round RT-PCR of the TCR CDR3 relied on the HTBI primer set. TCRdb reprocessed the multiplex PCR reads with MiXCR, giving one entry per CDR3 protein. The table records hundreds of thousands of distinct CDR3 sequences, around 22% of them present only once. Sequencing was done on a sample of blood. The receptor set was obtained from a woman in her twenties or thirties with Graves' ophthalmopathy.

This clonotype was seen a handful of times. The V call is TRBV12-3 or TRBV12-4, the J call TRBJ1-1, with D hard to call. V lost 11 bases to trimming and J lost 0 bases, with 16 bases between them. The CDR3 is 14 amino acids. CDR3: CASALRPMNTEAFF. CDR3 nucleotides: TGTGCCTCAGCCCTCAGACCAATGAACACTGAAGCTTTCTTT.

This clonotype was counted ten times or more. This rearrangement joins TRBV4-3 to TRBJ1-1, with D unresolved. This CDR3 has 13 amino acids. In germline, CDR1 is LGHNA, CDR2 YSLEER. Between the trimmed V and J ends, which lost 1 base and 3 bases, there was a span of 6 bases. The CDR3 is CASSQAGDTEAFF. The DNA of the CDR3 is TGCGCCAGCAGCCAAGCGGGCGACACTGAAGCTTTCTTT.

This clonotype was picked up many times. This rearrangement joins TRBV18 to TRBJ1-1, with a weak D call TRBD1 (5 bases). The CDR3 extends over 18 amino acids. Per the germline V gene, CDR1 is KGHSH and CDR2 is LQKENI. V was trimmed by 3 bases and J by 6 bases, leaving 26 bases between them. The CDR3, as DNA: TGTGCCAGCTCACCGACCTCAGACAGTCGCGGGGCAGGCTCTGAAGCTTTCTTT. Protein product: CASSPTSDSRGAGSEAFF. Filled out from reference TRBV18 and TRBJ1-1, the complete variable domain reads NAGVMQNPRHLVRRRGQEARLRCSPMKGHSHVYWYRQLPEEGLKFMVYLQKENIIDESGMPKERFSAEFPKEGPSILRIQQVVRGDSAAYFCASSPTSDSRGAGSEAFFGQGTRLTVV.

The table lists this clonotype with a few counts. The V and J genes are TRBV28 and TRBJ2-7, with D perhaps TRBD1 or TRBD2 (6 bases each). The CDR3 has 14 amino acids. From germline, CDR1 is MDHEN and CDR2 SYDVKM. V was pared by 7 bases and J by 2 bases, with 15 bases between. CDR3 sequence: CASTPSGAPYEQYF. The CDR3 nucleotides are TGTGCCAGCACCCCCTCGGGGGCACCCTACGAGCAGTACTTC.

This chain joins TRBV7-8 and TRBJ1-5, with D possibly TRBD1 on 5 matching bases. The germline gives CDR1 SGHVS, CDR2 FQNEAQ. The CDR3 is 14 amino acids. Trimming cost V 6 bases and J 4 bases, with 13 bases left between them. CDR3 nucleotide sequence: TGTGCCAGCAGGATTGGGACTACTAATCAGCCCCAGCATTTT. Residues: CASRIGTTNQPQHF. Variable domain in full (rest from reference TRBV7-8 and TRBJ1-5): GAGVSQSPRYKVAKRGQDVALRCDPISGHVSLFWYQQALGQGPEFLTYFQNEAQLDKSGLPSDRFFAERPEGSVSTLKIQRTQQEDSAVYLCASRIGTTNQPQHFGDGTRLSIL.

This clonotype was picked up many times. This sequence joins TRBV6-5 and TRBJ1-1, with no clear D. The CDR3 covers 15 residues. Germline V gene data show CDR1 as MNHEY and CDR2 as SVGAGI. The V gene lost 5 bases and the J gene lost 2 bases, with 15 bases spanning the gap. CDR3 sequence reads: CASSPRTAINTEAFF. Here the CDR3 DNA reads TGTGCCAGCAGTCCTAGGACCGCAATTAACACTGAAGCTTTCTTT.

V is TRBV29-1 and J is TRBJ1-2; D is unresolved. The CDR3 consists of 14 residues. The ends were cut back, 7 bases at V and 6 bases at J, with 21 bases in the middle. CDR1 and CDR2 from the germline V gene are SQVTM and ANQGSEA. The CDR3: CSAPKTFLPDGYTF. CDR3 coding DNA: TGCAGCGCTCCGAAGACCTTTCTACCTGATGGCTACACCTTC.

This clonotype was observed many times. The CDR3 DNA sequence: TGTGCCAGCAGTGGGCCGGACAGACAGTTGTTGGGCTACACCTTC. This codes for CASSGPDRQLLGYTF. The J gene is TRBJ1-2, the V gene TRBV28, with D possibly matching TRBD1 (6 bases). Trimming removed 5 bases at V and 8 bases at J, with 21 bases between. CDR1 is MDHEN, CDR2 SYDVKM, per germline. The CDR3 contains 15 residues.

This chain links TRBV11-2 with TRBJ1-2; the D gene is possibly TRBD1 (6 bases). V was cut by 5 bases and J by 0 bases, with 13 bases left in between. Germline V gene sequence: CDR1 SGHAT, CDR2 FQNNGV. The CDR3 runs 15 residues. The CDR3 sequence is CASSRGGLTNYGYTF. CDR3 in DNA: TGTGCCAGCAGCCGCGGGGGCCTTACTAACTATGGCTACACCTTC.

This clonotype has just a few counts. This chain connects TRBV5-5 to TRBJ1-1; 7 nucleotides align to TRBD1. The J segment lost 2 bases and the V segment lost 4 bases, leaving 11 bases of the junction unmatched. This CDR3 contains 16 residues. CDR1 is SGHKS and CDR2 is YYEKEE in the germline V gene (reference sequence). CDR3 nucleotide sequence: TGTGCCAGCAGCCTAAAACCGGGACAGCGTAACACTGAAGCTTTCTTT. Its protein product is CASSLKPGQRNTEAFF.

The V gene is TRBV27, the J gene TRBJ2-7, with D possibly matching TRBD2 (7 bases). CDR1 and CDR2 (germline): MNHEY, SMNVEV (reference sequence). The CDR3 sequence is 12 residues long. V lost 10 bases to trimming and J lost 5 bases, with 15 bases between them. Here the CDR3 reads CATSRGANEQYF. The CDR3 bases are TGTGCCACCAGCCGGGGGGCGAACGAGCAGTACTTC.

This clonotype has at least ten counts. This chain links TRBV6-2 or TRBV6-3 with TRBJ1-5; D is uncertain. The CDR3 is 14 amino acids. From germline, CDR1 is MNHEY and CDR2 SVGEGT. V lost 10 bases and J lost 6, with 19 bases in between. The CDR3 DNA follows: TGTGCCACCCGTCTCGAACTTCGGGGTCAGCCCCAGCATTTT. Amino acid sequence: CATRLELRGQPQHF.

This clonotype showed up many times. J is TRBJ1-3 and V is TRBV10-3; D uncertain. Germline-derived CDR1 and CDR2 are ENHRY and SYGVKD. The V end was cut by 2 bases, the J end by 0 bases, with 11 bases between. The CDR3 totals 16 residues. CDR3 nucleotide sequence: TGTGCCATCAGTGAGCCCGGTGACTTCTCTGGAAACACCATATATTTT. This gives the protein CAISEPGDFSGNTIYF.

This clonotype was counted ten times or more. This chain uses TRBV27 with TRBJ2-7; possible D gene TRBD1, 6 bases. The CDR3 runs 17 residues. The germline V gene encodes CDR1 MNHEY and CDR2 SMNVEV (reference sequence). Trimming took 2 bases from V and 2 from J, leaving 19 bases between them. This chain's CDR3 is CASSLRGSPASTYEQYF. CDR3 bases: TGTGCCAGCAGTTTAAGGGGGTCGCCAGCCTCAACCTACGAGCAGTACTTC.

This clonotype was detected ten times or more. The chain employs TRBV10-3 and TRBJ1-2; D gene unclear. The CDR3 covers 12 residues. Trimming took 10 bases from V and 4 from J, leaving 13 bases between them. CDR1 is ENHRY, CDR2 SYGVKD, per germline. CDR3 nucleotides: TGTGCCACTGAGAAGGAGGGCTATGGCTACACCTTC. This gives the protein CATEKEGYGYTF.

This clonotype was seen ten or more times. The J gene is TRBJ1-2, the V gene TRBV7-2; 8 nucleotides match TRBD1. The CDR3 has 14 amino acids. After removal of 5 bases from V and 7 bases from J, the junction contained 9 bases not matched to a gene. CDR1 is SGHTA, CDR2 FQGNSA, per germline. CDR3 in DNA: TGTGCCAGCAGCCGGACAGGGAATGACGTTGGCTACACCTTC. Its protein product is CASSRTGNDVGYTF.

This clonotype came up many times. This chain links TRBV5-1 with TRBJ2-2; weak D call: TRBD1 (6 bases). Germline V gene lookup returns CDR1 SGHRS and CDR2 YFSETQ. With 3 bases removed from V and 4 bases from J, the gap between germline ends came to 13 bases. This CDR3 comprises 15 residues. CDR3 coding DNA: TGCGCCAGCAGCTCAACAGGGTGGTCCACCGGGGAGCTGTTTTTT. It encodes CASSSTGWSTGELFF. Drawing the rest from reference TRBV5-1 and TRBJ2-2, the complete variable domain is KAGVTQTPRYLIKTRGQQVTLSCSPISGHRSVSWYQQTPGQGLQFLFEYFSETQRNKGNFPGRFSGRQFSNSRSEMNVSTLELGDSALYLCASSSTGWSTGELFFGEGSRLTVL.

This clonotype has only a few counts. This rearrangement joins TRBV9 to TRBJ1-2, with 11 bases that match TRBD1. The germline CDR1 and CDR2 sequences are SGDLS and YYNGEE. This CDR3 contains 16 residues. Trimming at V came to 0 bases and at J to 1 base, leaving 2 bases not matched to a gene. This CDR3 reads CASSVGDRGFNYGYTF. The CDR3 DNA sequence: TGTGCCAGCAGCGTAGGGGACAGGGGGTTTAACTATGGCTACACCTTC.

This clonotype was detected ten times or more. The CDR3: CASSPSDSWLKSVGGYTF. In nucleotides, the CDR3 is TGTGCCAGCAGCCCATCGGACAGCTGGCTGAAAAGCGTGGGGGGCTACACCTTC. The V gene is TRBV12-3 or TRBV12-4, the J gene TRBJ1-2, with a weak D call TRBD1 (6 bases). The CDR3 contains 18 residues. Trimming left V 6 bases short and J 8 bases short, with 31 bases between.

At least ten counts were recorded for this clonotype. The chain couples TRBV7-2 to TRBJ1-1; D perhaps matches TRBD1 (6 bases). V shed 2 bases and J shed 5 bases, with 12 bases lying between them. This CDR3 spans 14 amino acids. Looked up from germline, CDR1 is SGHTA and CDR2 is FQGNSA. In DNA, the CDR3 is TGTGCCAGCAGCTTAAATCCCCAGGGGACTGAAGCTTTCTTT. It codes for CASSLNPQGTEAFF.